A selection of T cell receptor beta chains follows, all from one sample in a study of PD-1 blockade in classical Hodgkin lymphoma. The protocol was immunoSEQ multiplex PCR, while the TCRdb copy is restricted to in-frame clones and leaves out a portion. Of 66,000 or so clones in the sample, 71% were seen once. The source material was peripheral blood mononuclear cells (PBMCs), sampled before the second cycle of nivolumab. The receptors were gathered from a human donor with classical Hodgkin lymphoma. Both conserved end residues are part of each CDR3. A D gene is named only where the DNA matches it firmly. The size of a clone is reported for some rows only, either as once, few or many, or as a class for expanded clones.

d_gene	j_gene	v_gene	abundance	CDR3aa	CDR3nt
.	TRBJ1-1	TRBV14	.	CASSGAFEAFF	TGTGCCAGCAGTGGGGCATTTGAAGCTTTCTTT
.	TRBJ1-2	TRBV5-6	many	CASSLAWTAASGYTF	TGTGCCAGCAGCTTGGCTTGGACGGCCGCCTCTGGCTACACCTTC
.	TRBJ1-3	TRBV28	few	CASSLTSSGNTIYF	TGTGCCAGCAGTCTAACCAGCTCTGGAAACACCATATATTTT
.	TRBJ1-3	TRBV30	.	CAWRYYGTSGNTIYF	TGTGCCTGGAGATATTATGGGACATCTGGAAACACCATATATTTT
.	TRBJ2-3	TRBV11-3	few	CASSSYAVGLSDTQYF	TGTGCCAGCAGTTCTTACGCCGTAGGACTTTCAGATACGCAGTATTTT
.	TRBJ2-7	TRBV28	.	CASSFLSGSRTLYEQYF	TGTGCCAGCAGTTTCTTGTCGGGATCCCGCACCCTCTACGAGCAGTACTTC
TRBD2	TRBJ2-2	TRBV27	.	CASSPFRGVGTGELFF	TGTGCCAGCAGTCCCTTCCGGGGGGTCGGGACCGGGGAGCTGTTTTTT
.	TRBJ2-1	TRBV6-5	.	CASGTLHNEQFF	TGTGCCTCGGGGACCCTCCACAATGAGCAGTTCTTC
.	TRBJ1-1	TRBV7-9	once	CASSPHITGGTEAFF	TGTGCCAGCAGCCCACATATTACGGGAGGCACTGAAGCTTTCTTT
.	TRBJ1-3	TRBV11-3	.	CASSLDYGGPDTIYF	TGTGCCAGCAGCTTAGATTATGGGGGGCCAGACACCATATATTTT
TRBD1	TRBJ2-1	TRBV6-5	.	CASSSPGQGMYEQFF	TGTGCCAGCAGTTCACCGGGACAGGGAATGTATGAGCAGTTCTTC
.	TRBJ2-3	TRBV27	.	CASSSPFTDTQYF	TGTGCCAGCAGCTCTCCGTTCACAGATACGCAGTATTTT
.	TRBJ1-2	TRBV10-2	many	CASRGGDGYTF	TGCGCCAGCAGGGGAGGGGACGGCTACACCTTC
TRBD1	TRBJ1-1	TRBV9	.	CASSVGGQTNTEAFF	TGTGCCAGCAGCGTGGGGGGACAGACGAACACTGAAGCTTTCTTT
.	TRBJ2-1	TRBV21-1	many	CASSPLACTNEQFF	TGTGCCAGCAGCCCTCTGGCCTGCACCAATGAGCAGTTCTTC
TRBD1	TRBJ1-2	TRBV29-1	.	CSVVDRGLYGYTF	TGCAGCGTCGTTGACAGGGGATTGTATGGCTACACCTTC
TRBD1	TRBJ1-2	TRBV7-9	many	CASSPGQGEGYGYTF	TGTGCCAGCAGCCCTGGACAGGGGGAAGGATATGGCTACACCTTC
TRBD1	TRBJ1-6	TRBV7-8	.	CASSSDRRSPLHF	TGTGCCAGCAGCTCGGACAGGCGATCACCCCTCCACTTT
.	TRBJ1-2	TRBV6-5	.	CASSYGAANYGYTF	TGTGCCAGCAGTTACGGGGCGGCTAACTATGGCTACACCTTC
.	TRBJ2-4	TRBV12-5	.	CASGLVPDGAAKNIQYF	TGTGCTAGTGGTTTGGTACCGGACGGGGCGGCCAAAAACATTCAGTACTTC
.	TRBJ2-5	TRBV10-3	.	CAISEDPQETQYF	TGTGCCATCAGTGAGGATCCCCAAGAGACCCAGTACTTC
.	TRBJ1-6	TRBV6-1	.	CASSGAPGSNSPLHF	TGTGCCAGCAGTGGGGCGCCAGGGTCTAATTCACCCCTCCACTTT
.	TRBJ2-7	TRBV5-1	.	CASSLAPHEQYF	TGCGCCAGCAGCTTGGCCCCCCACGAGCAGTACTTC
.	TRBJ1-1	TRBV6-5	once	CASNVRGVDTEAFF	TGTGCCAGCAACGTCAGAGGGGTGGACACTGAAGCTTTCTTT
.	TRBJ1-5	TRBV9	once	CASSVRWRKEDQPQHF	TGTGCCAGCAGCGTTAGGTGGCGAAAAGAGGATCAGCCCCAGCATTTT
TRBD1	TRBJ1-1	TRBV28	.	CASSKPGQGENTEAFF	TGTGCCAGCTCCAAACCGGGACAGGGAGAGAACACTGAAGCTTTCTTT
TRBD1	TRBJ1-2	TRBV6-6	.	CASSSGTGGGYTF	TGTGCCAGCAGTTCCGGGACAGGGGGGGGCTACACCTTC
.	TRBJ1-1	TRBV5-1	.	CASSLSVGEAFF	TGCGCCAGCAGCTTATCGGTCGGTGAAGCTTTCTTT
.	TRBJ2-7	TRBV7-8	.	CASSLGVRQGEQYF	TGTGCCAGCAGCTTAGGGGTACGTCAGGGGGAGCAGTACTTC
.	TRBJ1-1	TRBV6-6	.	CASSFSSRGAEAFF	TGTGCCAGCAGTTTCAGTTCCCGCGGGGCTGAAGCTTTCTTT
.	TRBJ1-2	TRBV18	.	CASSPIGDYGYTF	TGTGCCAGCTCACCAATAGGGGACTATGGCTACACCTTC
.	TRBJ2-4	TRBV2	.	CASKDGVNFPNIQYF	TGTGCCAGCAAGGACGGAGTAAATTTTCCGAACATTCAGTACTTC
.	TRBJ1-4	TRBV6-6	few	CASSYGGLDEKLFF	TGTGCCAGCAGTTACGGGGGGCTGGATGAAAAACTGTTTTTT
.	TRBJ1-1	TRBV19	.	CASSPLPRRNTEAFF	TGTGCCAGTAGTCCTCTACCCCGGAGGAACACTGAAGCTTTCTTT
TRBD1	TRBJ1-3	TRBV7-6	.	CASSLDRGAGNTIYF	TGTGCCAGCAGCTTAGACAGGGGGGCTGGAAACACCATATATTTT
.	TRBJ2-2	TRBV27	once	CASSFYGGGNTGELFF	TGTGCCAGCAGTTTTTATGGGGGAGGTAACACCGGGGAGCTGTTTTTT
.	TRBJ2-5	TRBV7-9	.	CASSLVGRGEETQYF	TGTGCCAGCAGCTTAGTGGGCAGGGGGGAAGAGACCCAGTACTTC
.	TRBJ2-2	TRBV29-1	.	CSAKDRELFF	TGCAGCGCTAAGGACCGGGAGCTGTTTTTT
.	TRBJ1-5	TRBV19	.	CASSIFFTRGGAQPQHF	TGTGCCAGTAGTATTTTCTTCACGCGGGGGGGCGCCCAGCCCCAGCATTTT
.	TRBJ2-3	TRBV13	.	CATGQSSTDTQYF	TGTGCCACCGGACAGTCCAGCACAGATACGCAGTATTTT
.	TRBJ2-7	TRBV7-3	once	CASSFGFSGEQYF	TGTGCCAGCAGCTTTGGGTTTTCAGGCGAGCAGTACTTC
.	TRBJ1-3	TRBV28	.	CASSLSLGRGNTIYF	TGTGCCAGCAGTTTGTCCTTAGGGAGGGGAAACACCATATATTTT
TRBD1	TRBJ2-5	TRBV29-1	.	CSAATGVKAETQYF	TGCAGCGCTGCCACAGGGGTGAAGGCAGAGACCCAGTACTTC
.	TRBJ1-1	TRBV27	large	CASSSRDTTLNTEAFF	TGTGCCAGCAGTTCCCGGGACACCACTTTGAACACTGAAGCTTTCTTT
TRBD1	TRBJ1-1	TRBV10-2	.	CASSSGQGVLNTEAFF	TGCGCCAGCAGTTCGGGACAGGGGGTTTTAAACACTGAAGCTTTCTTT